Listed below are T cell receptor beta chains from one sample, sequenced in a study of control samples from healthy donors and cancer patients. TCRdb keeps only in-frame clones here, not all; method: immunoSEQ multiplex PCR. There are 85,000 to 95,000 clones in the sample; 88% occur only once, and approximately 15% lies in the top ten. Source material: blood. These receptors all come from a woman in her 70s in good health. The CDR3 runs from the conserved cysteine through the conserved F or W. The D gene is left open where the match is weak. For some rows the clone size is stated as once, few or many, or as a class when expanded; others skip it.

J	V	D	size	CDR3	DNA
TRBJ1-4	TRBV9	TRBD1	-	CASSVGTGPNQKLFF	TGTGCCAGCAGCGTGGGGACAGGACCTAATCAAAAACTGTTTTTT
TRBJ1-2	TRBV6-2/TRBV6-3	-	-	CASSYAGQFGGYTF	TGTGCCAGCAGTTACGCGGGTCAATTTGGTGGCTACACCTTC
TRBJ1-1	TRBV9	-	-	CASSVLDSSEAFF	TGTGCCAGCAGCGTACTCGACAGTTCCGAAGCTTTCTTT
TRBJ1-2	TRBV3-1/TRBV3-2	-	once	CASSPLGQTLSYTF	TGTGCCAGCAGCCCCCTAGGACAGACACTCAGCTACACCTTC
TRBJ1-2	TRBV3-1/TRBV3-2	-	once	CASSQEGVLYTF	TGTGCCAGCAGCCAAGAGGGTGTCCTCTACACCTTC
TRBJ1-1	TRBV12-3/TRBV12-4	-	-	CASSSKGYIAFF	TGTGCCAGCAGTTCCAAAGGTTACATCGCTTTCTTT
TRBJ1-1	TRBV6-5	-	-	CASAWFGLNTEAFF	TGTGCCAGCGCGTGGTTTGGACTGAACACTGAAGCTTTCTTT
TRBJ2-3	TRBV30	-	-	CAWSEDYRRADTQYF	TGTGCCTGGAGTGAAGACTACCGCCGCGCAGATACGCAGTATTTT
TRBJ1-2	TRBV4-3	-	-	CASSQEAQGDYGYTF	TGCGCCAGCAGCCAAGAGGCTCAGGGTGACTATGGCTACACCTTC
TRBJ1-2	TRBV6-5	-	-	CASRGVYGYTF	TGTGCCAGCAGAGGGGTCTATGGCTACACCTTC
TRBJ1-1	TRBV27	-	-	CASIGGHTEAFF	TGTGCCAGCATAGGGGGTCACACTGAAGCTTTCTTT
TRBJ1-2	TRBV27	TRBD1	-	CASSLRTGQGNYGYTF	TGTGCCAGCTCCCTGAGGACGGGACAGGGGAACTATGGCTACACCTTC
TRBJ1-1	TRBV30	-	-	CAWSEGVNTEAFF	TGTGCCTGGAGTGAAGGAGTGAACACTGAAGCTTTCTTT
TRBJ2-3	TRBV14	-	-	CASSQLLGLDTQYF	TGTGCCAGCAGCCAACTTCTAGGCCTGGATACGCAGTATTTT
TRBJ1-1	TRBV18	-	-	CASSPPGRAEAFF	TGTGCCAGCTCACCGCCGGGGCGCGCTGAAGCTTTCTTT
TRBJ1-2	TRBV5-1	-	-	CASSLDGVYGYTF	TGCGCCAGCAGCTTGGACGGAGTCTATGGCTACACCTTC
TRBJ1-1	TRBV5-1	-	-	CASRAGTYMNTEAFF	TGCGCCAGCAGGGCCGGGACATATATGAACACTGAAGCTTTCTTT
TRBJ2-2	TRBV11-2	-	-	CASSGTLNTGELFF	TGTGCCAGCTCTGGGACCCTGAACACCGGGGAGCTGTTTTTT
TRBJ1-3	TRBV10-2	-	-	CASGRGEGNTIYF	TGCGCCAGCGGGCGGGGCGAAGGAAACACCATATATTTT
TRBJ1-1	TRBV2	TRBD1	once	CASSSDRGVGTEAFF	TGTGCCAGCAGTTCCGACAGGGGAGTCGGCACTGAAGCTTTCTTT
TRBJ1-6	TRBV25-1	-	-	CASSEGAYNSPLHF	TGTGCCAGCAGTGAAGGGGCCTATAATTCACCCCTCCACTTT
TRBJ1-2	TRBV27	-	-	CASSFGGGGGYTF	TGTGCCAGCAGTTTTGGAGGGGGTGGTGGCTACACCTTC
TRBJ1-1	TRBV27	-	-	CASSSYRNTEAFF	TGTGCCAGCAGTTCGTACCGGAACACTGAAGCTTTCTTT
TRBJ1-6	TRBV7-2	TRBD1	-	CASSLFGDRNSPLHF	TGTGCCAGCAGCTTATTTGGGGACAGAAATTCACCCCTCCACTTT
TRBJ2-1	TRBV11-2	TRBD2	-	CASSGQAGGEQFF	TGTGCCAGCAGCGGACAAGCGGGAGGTGAGCAGTTCTTC
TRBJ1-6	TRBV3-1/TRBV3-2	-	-	CASSPGTGIYNSPLHF	TGTGCCAGCAGCCCCGGAACCGGGATCTATAATTCACCCCTCCACTTT
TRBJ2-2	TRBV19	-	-	CASRDLGVPGELFF	TGTGCCAGTAGGGATCTTGGGGTCCCCGGGGAGCTGTTTTTT
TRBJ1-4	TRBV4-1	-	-	CASSPQGREDEKLFF	TGCGCCAGCAGCCCGCAAGGGAGGGAGGATGAAAAACTGTTTTTT
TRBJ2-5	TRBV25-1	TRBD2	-	CASRLAARETQYF	TGTGCCAGCAGACTAGCGGCACGGGAGACCCAGTACTTC
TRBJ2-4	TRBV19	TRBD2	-	CASSITSGKNIQYF	TGTGCCAGTAGTATAACTAGCGGCAAAAACATTCAGTACTTC
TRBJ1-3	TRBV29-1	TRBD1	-	CSVVARGTGNTIYF	TGCAGCGTTGTAGCCAGGGGGACTGGAAACACCATATATTTT
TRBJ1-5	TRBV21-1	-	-	CASTYRGNQPQHF	TGTGCCAGCACATACCGTGGGAATCAGCCCCAGCATTTT
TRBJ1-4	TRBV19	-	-	CASNLRVGTPNEKLFF	TGTGCCAGTAATCTACGTGTGGGGACGCCCAATGAAAAACTGTTTTTT
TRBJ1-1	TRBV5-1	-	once	CASSSDGMNTEAFF	TGCGCCAGCAGCTCGGACGGTATGAACACTGAAGCTTTCTTT
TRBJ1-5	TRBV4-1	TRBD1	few	CASSQQGDRGSQPQHF	TGCGCCAGCAGCCAACAAGGGGACAGGGGTAGTCAGCCCCAGCATTTT
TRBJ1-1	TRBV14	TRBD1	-	CASSQARDRPNTEAFF	TGTGCCAGCAGCCAGGCCCGGGACAGGCCAAACACTGAAGCTTTCTTT
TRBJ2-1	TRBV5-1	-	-	CASSLGQRENEQFF	TGCGCCAGCAGCTTGGGTCAGAGGGAGAATGAGCAGTTCTTC
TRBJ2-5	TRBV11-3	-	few	CASSLGGGAGRFETQYF	TGTGCCAGCAGCTTAGGCGGCGGGGCAGGCCGTTTTGAGACCCAGTACTTC
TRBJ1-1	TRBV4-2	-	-	CASSQDWRGETEAFF	TGTGCCAGCAGCCAAGATTGGCGGGGGGAAACTGAAGCTTTCTTT
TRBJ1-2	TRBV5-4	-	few	CASSLLGAHLIGYGYTF	TGTGCCAGCAGCTTGTTGGGGGCGCATCTCATCGGCTATGGCTACACCTTC
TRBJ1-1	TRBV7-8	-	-	CASSLGQANTEAFF	TGTGCCAGCAGCTTAGGACAGGCGAACACTGAAGCTTTCTTT
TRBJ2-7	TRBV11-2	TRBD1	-	CASRRTGVHEQYF	TGTGCCAGCAGACGGACAGGGGTCCACGAGCAGTACTTC
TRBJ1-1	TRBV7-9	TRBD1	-	CASSRDSNTEAFF	TGTGCCAGCAGCCGGGACAGTAACACTGAAGCTTTCTTT
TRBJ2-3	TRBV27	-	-	CASSLSRGGVLRTDTQYF	TGTGCCAGCAGTTTATCGAGGGGCGGTGTGCTGCGCACAGATACGCAGTATTTT
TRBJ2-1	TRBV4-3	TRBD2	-	CASSQAASGTYNEQFF	TGCGCCAGCAGCCAAGCTGCTAGCGGAACCTACAATGAGCAGTTCTTC